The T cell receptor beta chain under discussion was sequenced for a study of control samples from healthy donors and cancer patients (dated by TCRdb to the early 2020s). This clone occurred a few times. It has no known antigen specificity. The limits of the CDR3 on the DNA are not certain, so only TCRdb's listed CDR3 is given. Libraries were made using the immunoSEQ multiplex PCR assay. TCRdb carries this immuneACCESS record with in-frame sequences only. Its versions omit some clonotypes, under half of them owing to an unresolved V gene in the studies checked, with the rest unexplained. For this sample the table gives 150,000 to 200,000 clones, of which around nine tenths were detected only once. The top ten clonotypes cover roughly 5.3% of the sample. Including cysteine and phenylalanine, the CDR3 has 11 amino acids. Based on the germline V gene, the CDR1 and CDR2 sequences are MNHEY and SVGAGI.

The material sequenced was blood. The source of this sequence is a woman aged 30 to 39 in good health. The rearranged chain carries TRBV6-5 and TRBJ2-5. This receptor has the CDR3 CASSTSETQYF.